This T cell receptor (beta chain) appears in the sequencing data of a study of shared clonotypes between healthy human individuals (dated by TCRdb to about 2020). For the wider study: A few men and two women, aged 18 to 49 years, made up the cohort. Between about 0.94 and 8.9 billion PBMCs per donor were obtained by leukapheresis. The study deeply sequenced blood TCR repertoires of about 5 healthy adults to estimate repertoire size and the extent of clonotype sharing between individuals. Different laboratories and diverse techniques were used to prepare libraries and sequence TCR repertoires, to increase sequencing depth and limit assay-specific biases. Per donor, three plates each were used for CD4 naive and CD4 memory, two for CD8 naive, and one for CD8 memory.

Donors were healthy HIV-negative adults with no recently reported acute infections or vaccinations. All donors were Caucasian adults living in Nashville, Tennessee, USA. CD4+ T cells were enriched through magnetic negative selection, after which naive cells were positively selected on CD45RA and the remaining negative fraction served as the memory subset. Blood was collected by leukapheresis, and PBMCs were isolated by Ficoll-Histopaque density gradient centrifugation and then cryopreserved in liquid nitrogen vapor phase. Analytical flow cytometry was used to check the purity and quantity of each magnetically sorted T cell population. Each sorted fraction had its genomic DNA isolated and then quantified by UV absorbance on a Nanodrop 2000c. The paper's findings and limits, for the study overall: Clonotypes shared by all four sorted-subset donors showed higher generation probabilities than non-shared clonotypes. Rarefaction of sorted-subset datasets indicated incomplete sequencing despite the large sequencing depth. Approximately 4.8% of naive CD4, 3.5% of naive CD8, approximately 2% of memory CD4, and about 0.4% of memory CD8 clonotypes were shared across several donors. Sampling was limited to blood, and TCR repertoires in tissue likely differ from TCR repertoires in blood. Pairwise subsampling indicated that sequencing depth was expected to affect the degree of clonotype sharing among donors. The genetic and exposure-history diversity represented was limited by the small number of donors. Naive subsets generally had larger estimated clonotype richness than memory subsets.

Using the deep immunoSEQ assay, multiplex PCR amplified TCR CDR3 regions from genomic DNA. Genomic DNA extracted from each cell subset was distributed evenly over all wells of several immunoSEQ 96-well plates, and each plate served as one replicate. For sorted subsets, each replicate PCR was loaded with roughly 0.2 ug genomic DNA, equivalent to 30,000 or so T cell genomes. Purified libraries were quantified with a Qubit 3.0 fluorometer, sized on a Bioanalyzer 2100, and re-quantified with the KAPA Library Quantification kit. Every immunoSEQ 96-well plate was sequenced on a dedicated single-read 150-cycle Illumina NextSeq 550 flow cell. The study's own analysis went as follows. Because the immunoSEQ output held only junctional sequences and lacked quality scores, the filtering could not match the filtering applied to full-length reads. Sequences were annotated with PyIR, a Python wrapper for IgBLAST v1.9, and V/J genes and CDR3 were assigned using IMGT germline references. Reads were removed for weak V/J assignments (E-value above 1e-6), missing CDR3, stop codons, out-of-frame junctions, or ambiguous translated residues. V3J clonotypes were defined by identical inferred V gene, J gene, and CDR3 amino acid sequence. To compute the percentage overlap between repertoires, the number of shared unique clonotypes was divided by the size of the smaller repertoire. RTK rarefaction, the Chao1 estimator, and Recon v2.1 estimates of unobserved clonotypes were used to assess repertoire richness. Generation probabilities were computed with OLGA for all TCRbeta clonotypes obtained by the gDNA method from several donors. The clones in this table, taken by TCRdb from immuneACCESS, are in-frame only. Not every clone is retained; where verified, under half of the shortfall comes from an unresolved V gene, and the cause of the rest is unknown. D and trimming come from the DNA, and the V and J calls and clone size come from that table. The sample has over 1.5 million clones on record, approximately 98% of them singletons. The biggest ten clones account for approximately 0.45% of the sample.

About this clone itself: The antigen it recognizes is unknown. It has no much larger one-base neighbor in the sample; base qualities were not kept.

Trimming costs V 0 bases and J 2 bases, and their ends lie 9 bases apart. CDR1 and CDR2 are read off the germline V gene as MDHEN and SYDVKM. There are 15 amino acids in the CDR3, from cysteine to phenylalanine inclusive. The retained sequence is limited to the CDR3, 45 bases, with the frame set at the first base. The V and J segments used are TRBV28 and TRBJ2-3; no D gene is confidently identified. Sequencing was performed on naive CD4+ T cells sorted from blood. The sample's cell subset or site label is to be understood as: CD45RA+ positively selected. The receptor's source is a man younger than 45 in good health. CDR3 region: CASSLWSQNTDTQYF. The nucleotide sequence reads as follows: TGTGCCAGCAGTTTATGGAGCCAGAACACAGATACGCAGTATTTT.